This TCR beta chain was captured in a study of blood T cell repertoires in COVID-19. Looking at the study overall: Sites in the United States, Italy and Spain provided acute and convalescent COVID-19 samples.

Germline V gene lookup returns CDR1 MNHEY and CDR2 SVGAGI. The CDR3 has 13 amino acids. The ends were cut back, 5 bases at V and 5 bases at J, with 12 bases in the middle. Sequenced by immunoSEQ multiplex PCR; TCRdb stores in-frame clones only, minus some. The sample yields about 82,000 clones, around 83% seen once. The chain recombines TRBV6-5 with TRBJ1-2, with D unclear. The source is an older woman with acute or convalescent COVID-19. Sequencing was carried out using peripheral blood. The CDR3 loop is CASSPREVYGYTF. CDR3 sequence (DNA): TGTGCCAGCAGTCCTAGGGAGGTGTATGGCTACACCTTC.